This record concerns one TCR beta chain sequence. Its antigen specificity is not known. Nothing much larger sits one base from this clone, and base qualities are not available. Including the terminal cysteine and phenylalanine, the CDR3 comprises 15 residues. Just CDR3 DNA is preserved here, 45 bases in frame from base 1. The germline V gene sets CDR1 to LGHNA and CDR2 to YNFKEQ. V is cut back by 4 bases and J by 5 bases, with 7 bases in the junction unmatched. These data originate in a study of T cell responses to AZD1222 COVID-19 vaccine (dated by TCRdb to about 2021). In the study overall: AZD1222 recipients with second doses at about 4 weeks or about 12 weeks were pooled, because spike-specific TCR depth and breadth did not differ between schedules. Trial participants were enrolled into age subgroups of 18-55, 56-69 and 70-plus years, which contained around 140, 26 and 57 TCR-sequenced participants, respectively. A total of 230 to 250 trial participants underwent TCR sequencing, of whom roughly 210 had received two doses of AZD1222 and some 25 had received two doses of the MenACWY control vaccine.

The CDR3 regions of human TCRbeta chains were analyzed by immunosequencing. The study's own analysis went as follows. Repertoire TCRs were matched against a reference library of SARS-CoV-2-specific TCRs generated with the MIRA antigen-specificity platform. Breadth was defined as the fraction of unique TCRs that were SARS-CoV-2-associated, and depth was defined as the fraction of total T cells that were SARS-CoV-2-associated. Each spike-specific TCR was assigned to its reactive spike region and to a CD4 or CD8 class using the MIRA data. Log10-transformed breadth and depth values were compared by one-way ANOVA with Sidak's multiple comparisons tests. Imported from immuneACCESS, the table was reduced by TCRdb to in-frame sequences with V and J called. These copies leave out some clones; in studies compared against another copy, an unresolved V gene accounts for under half, and the cause of the remainder is not known. Clone size and V and J calls were adopted from that table, with D and trimming inferred from the DNA. This sample is represented by approximately 140,000 clones; around 93% of them were singletons. 2.5% to 3.5% of the sample rests with the top ten.

Overall study results and their limits: The vaccine-associated CD4 TCRs covered the entire spike protein, and the dominant responses fell in regions 160-218 and 743-854. A significant rise in spike-specific TCR breadth and depth was observed after two AZD1222 doses relative to day 0 and relative to MenACWY recipients. Most participants were white British and females outnumbered males, and the authors suggested that clonal diversity may have been underestimated. Because no samples from the day 14 peak response were available, repertoires could be characterized only after the peak T cell response. Epitopes outside the regions mutated in the B.1.351 and B.1.1.7 variants were reportedly recognized by nearly half of the unique spike-specific TCRs. The 56-69-year group was small, and its depth increase did not reach significance, likely because of low power. Conclusions about previously exposed vaccinees are limited, since just 6 or 7 AZD1222 recipients were seropositive for SARS-CoV-2 at baseline.

The sample's time point label is to be understood as: baseline before first vaccination. The vaccinee samples were drawn from two UK trials, COV001 and COV002, one of which was a single-blind randomized controlled phase 2/3 trial testing AZD1222 (ChAdOx1 nCoV-19) in healthy adults. For TCRbeta chain sequencing, PBMC samples from trial participants were taken at day 0 and at day 28 after the second dose. The sample in question was peripheral blood, obtained on day 0 of AZD1222 vaccination. The TCR was taken from an adult in good health. The rearrangement joined TRBV4-2 to TRBJ1-4, with 7 junctional bases fitting TRBD1. The DNA reads TGTGCCAGCAGCCCGGACAGGAACCGAAATGAAAAACTGTTTTTT. Its protein is CASSPDRNRNEKLFF.